This TCR beta chain was identified during a study of blood T cell repertoires in COVID-19. Seattle enrolled patients during active infection and tracked them longitudinally. Only in-frame clones appear in the TCRdb table, and some are missing; sequencing was by immunoSEQ multiplex PCR. The sample holds around 150,000 clones, roughly 84% seen once. The V end lost 8 bases, the J end lost 2 bases, and 11 bases lay between the germline ends. This CDR3 region has 13 residues. Germline CDR1 is MNHEY and CDR2 is SVGAGI. The rearrangement links TRBV6-5 to TRBJ2-3; no definite D call. Sequencing was performed on peripheral blood. This receptor was identified in a man under 40 with COVID-19, enrolled during active disease. In DNA, the CDR3 is TGTGCCAGCGAAGGAGTCTACACAGATACGCAGTATTTT. Protein sequence: CASEGVYTDTQYF.